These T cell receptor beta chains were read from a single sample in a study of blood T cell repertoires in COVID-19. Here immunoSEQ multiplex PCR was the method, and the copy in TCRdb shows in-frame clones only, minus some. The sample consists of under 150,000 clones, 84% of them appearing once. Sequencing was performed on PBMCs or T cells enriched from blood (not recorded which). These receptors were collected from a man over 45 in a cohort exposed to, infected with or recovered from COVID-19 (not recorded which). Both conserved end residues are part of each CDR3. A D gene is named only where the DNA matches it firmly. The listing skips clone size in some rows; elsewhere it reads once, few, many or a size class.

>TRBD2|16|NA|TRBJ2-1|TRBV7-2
TGTGCCAGCAGCCAGGGGACTAGCGGCCATTACAATGAGCAGTTCTTC
CASSQGTSGHYNEQFF
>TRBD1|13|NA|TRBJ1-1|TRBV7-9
TGTGCCAGCAGCTTAGTGGCAGGGGGCGAAGCTTTCTTT
CASSLVAGGEAFF
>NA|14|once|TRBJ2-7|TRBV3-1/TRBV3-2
TGTGCCAGCAGCCCCCTCCTGGGCTCGGACGAGCAGTACTTC
CASSPLLGSDEQYF
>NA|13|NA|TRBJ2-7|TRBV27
TGTGCCAGCAGTTTGGGGACTCGCTACGAGCAGTACTTC
CASSLGTRYEQYF
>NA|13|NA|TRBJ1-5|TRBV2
TGTGCCAGCAAAGGGACAAACAATCAGCCCCAGCATTTT
CASKGTNNQPQHF
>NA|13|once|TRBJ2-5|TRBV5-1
TGCGCCAGCAGCTTGAGTCAGGCAGAGACCCAGTACTTC
CASSLSQAETQYF
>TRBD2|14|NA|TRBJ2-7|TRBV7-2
TGTGCCAGCAGCCCCGGACTAGCGGCCTACGAGCAGTACTTC
CASSPGLAAYEQYF
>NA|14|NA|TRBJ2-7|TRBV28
TGTGCCAGCCTTTCCGGGCCAGCGGTGTTAGAGCAGTACTTC
CASLSGPAVLEQYF
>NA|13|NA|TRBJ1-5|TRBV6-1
TGTGCCAGCAGTGAAACGCGGAATCAGCCCCAGCATTTT
CASSETRNQPQHF
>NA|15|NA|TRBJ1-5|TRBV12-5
TGTGCTAGTGGTTTGGTGGGCAGTCTAAATCAGCCCCAGCATTTT
CASGLVGSLNQPQHF
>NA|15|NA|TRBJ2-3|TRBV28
TGTGCCAGCAGTCTACCGACTGAATTCACAGATACGCAGTATTTT
CASSLPTEFTDTQYF
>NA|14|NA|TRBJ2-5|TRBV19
TGTGCCAGTAGTACCTCCCAGTACCAAGAGACCCAGTACTTC
CASSTSQYQETQYF
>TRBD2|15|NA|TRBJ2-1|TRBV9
TGTGCCAGCAGCGTAGAGGGTAGCGGGAGAAATGAGCAGTTCTTC
CASSVEGSGRNEQFF
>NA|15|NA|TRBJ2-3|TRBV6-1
TGTGCCAGCAGTGAAGCTGCGGTTTCCACAGATACGCAGTATTTT
CASSEAAVSTDTQYF
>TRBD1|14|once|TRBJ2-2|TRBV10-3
TGTGCCACGGGGGACAGGTTTAGGACCGGGGAGCTGTTTTTT
CATGDRFRTGELFF
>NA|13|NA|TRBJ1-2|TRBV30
TGTGCCTGGAGTGTCCCAGGGCAGGGTGGCTACACCTTC
CAWSVPGQGGYTF
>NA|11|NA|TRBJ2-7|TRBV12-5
TGTGCTAGCTATGACACCTACGAGCAGTACTTC
CASYDTYEQYF
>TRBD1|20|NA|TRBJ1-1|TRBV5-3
TGTGCCAGAAGCTTGAGAGGGAAGCCACAGGGGGCGGGGGCGGACACTGAAGCTTTCTTT
CARSLRGKPQGAGADTEAFF
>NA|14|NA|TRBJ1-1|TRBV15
TGTGCCACCAGCAGAGTTCACAGAGATGCTGAAGCTTTCTTT
CATSRVHRDAEAFF